The rows below give T cell receptor beta chains drawn from one sample of a study of beta chain features in type 1 diabetes. TCRdb keeps only in-frame clones here, not all; method: immunoSEQ multiplex PCR. This sample has fewer than 250,000 clones; around 14% occur once, and the top ten carry more than 0.02%. Sequencing used naive CD4+ T cells from blood. These receptors all come from a middle-aged woman in good health. Each CDR3 is given with its conserved first and last residue. A D gene is named only where the DNA matches it firmly. Size is stated for part of the rows, as once, few or many counts, or as a class when the clone is expanded.

d_call j_call v_call clone_size cdr3_aa cdr3_nt
- TRBJ2-7 TRBV6-6 few CASSYSGTNPYEQYF TGTGCCAGCAGTTATTCCGGGACAAACCCCTACGAGCAGTACTTC
- TRBJ1-5 TRBV4-3 few CASSDRDTHQPQHF TGCGCCAGCAGCGACCGGGACACCCATCAGCCCCAGCATTTT
TRBD1 TRBJ1-1 TRBV7-9 few CASSPGQGYTEAFF TGTGCCAGCAGCCCAGGACAGGGGTACACTGAAGCTTTCTTT
- TRBJ2-5 TRBV12-5 - CASGLPLPGGTQYF TGTGCTAGTGGTTTGCCTCTCCCCGGGGGGACCCAGTACTTC
TRBD2 TRBJ2-7 TRBV7-8 - CASSRTSGGASYEQYF TGTGCCAGCAGCAGGACTAGCGGGGGGGCTAGCTACGAGCAGTACTTC
- TRBJ2-5 TRBV5-8 - CASSRGITGQETQYF TGTGCCAGCAGCCGAGGGATTACAGGGCAAGAGACCCAGTACTTC
- TRBJ2-5 TRBV5-1 few CASSLWAGQSQETQYF TGCGCCAGCAGCTTGTGGGCGGGACAGTCCCAAGAGACCCAGTACTTC
- TRBJ2-4 TRBV28 few CASSNVNRVPNIQYF TGTGCCAGCAGTAACGTAAACAGGGTACCAAACATTCAGTACTTC
- TRBJ2-1 TRBV4-1 - CASSQGEAGYNEQFF TGCGCCAGCAGCCAGGGGGAAGCGGGCTACAATGAGCAGTTCTTC
TRBD2 TRBJ2-3 TRBV10-3 - CAISSGGGGTDTQYF TGTGCCATCAGCTCGGGAGGGGGGGGCACAGATACGCAGTATTTT
TRBD1 TRBJ2-3 TRBV10-3 few CAISRTGSTDTQYF TGTGCCATCAGTCGGACAGGAAGCACAGATACGCAGTATTTT
TRBD1 TRBJ2-5 TRBV9 - CASSGGQGLRETQYF TGTGCCAGCAGCGGAGGACAGGGGTTGAGGGAGACCCAGTACTTC
- TRBJ2-3 TRBV28 - CASLGFQGGTDTQYF TGTGCCAGCCTCGGATTCCAAGGGGGCACAGATACGCAGTATTTT
- TRBJ1-5 TRBV6-5 few CASSYNRDSNQPQHF TGTGCCAGCAGTTATAACAGGGATAGCAATCAGCCCCAGCATTTT
- TRBJ2-4 TRBV5-1 - CASSPTLGANIQYF TGCGCCAGCAGCCCTACCCTAGGTGCGAACATTCAGTACTTC
- TRBJ2-7 TRBV23-1 many CAKDVARGSYEQYF TGCGCCAAAGACGTGGCCAGGGGCTCCTACGAGCAGTACTTC
- TRBJ2-3 TRBV5-1 few CASTGGTDTQYF TGCGCCAGCACGGGGGGCACAGATACGCAGTATTTT
- TRBJ1-1 TRBV7-9 few CASSLDDRTEAFF TGTGCCAGCAGCTTAGATGACAGGACTGAAGCTTTCTTT
- TRBJ2-7 TRBV29-1 - CSARPGSDAREQYF TGCAGCGCTAGACCGGGATCTGACGCTCGCGAGCAGTACTTC
- TRBJ1-3 TRBV6-6 - CASSYTGSGNTIYF TGTGCCAGCAGTTACACGGGGTCGGGAAACACCATATATTTT
TRBD2 TRBJ2-5 TRBV5-1 few CASSLETSGGPRETQYF TGCGCCAGCAGCTTGGAGACTAGCGGGGGACCCCGAGAGACCCAGTACTTC
- TRBJ2-7 TRBV5-1 - CASSLSLANDEQYF TGCGCCAGCAGCTTGTCGCTAGCTAACGACGAGCAGTACTTC
- TRBJ2-2 TRBV5-4 - CASSLEAGMNTGELFF TGTGCCAGCAGCTTGGAGGCAGGGATGAACACCGGGGAGCTGTTTTTT